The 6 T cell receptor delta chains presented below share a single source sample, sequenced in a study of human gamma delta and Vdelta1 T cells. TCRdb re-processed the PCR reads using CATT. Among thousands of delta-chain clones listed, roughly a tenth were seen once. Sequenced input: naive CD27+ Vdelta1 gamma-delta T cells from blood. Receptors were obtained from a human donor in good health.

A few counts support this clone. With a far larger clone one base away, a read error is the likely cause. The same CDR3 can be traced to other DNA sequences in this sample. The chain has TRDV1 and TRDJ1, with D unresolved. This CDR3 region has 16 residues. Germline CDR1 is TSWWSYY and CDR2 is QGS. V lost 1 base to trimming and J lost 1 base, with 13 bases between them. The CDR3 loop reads CALGERRRRRTDKLIF. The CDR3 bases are TGTGCTCTTGGGGAACGAAGAAGGCGTCGCACCGATAAACTCATCTTT.

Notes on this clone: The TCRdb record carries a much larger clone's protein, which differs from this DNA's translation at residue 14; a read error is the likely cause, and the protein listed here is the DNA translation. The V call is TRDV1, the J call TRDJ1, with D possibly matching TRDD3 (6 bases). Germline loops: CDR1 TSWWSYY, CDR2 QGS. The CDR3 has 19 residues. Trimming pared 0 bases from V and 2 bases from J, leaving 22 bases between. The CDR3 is CALGELSLSKGMRTDKLIF. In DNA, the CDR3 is TGTGCTCTTGGGGAACTCTCCCTCAGTAAGGGGATGAGGACCGATAAACTCATCTTT.

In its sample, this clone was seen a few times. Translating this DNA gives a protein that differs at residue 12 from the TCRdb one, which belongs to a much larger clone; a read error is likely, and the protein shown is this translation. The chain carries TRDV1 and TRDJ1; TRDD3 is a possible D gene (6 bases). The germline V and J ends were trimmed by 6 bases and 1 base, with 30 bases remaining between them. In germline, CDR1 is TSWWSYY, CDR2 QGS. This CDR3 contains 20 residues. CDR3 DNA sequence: TGTGCTCTTGGCGCCCCTATCCGGTGGGTGGGGGGTACGGGCACCGATAAACTCATCTTT. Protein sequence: CALGAPIRWVGGTGTDKLIF.

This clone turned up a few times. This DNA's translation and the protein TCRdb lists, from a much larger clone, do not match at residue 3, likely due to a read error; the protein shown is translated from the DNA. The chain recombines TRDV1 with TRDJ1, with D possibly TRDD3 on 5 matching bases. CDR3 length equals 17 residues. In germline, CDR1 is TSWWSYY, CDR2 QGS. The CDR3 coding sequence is TGTGCTCATGGGGAACTAGGCAAGTCCTTGTACACCGATAAACTCATCTTT. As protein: CAHGELGKSLYTDKLIF.

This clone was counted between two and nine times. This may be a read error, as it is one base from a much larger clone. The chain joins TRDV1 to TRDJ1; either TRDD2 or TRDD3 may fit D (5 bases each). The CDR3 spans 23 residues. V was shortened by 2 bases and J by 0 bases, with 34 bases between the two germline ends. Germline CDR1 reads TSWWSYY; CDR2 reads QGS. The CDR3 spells CALGERRFPPAGRYSAYTDKLIF. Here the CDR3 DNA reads TGTGCTCTTGGGGAAAGGCGCTTCCCGCCGGCTGGGAGATACAGCGCTTACACCGATAAACTCATCTTT.

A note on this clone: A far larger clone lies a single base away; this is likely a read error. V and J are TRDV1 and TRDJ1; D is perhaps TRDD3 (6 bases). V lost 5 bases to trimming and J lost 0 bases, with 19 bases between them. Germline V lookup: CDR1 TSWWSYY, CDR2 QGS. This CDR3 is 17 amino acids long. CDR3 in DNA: TGTGCTCTTGGGAAGGCTTACGTGGGGGCGCACACCGATAAACTCATCTTT. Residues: CALGKAYVGAHTDKLIF.